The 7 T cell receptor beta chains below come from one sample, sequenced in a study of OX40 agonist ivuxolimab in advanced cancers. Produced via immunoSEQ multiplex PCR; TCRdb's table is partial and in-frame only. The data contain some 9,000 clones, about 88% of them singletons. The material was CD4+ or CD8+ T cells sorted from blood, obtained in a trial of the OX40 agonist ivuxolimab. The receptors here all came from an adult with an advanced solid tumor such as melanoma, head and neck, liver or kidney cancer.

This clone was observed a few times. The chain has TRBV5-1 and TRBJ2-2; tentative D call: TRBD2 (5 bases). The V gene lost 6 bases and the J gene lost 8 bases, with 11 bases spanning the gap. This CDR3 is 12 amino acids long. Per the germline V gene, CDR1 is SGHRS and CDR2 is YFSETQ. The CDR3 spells CASTRGGGELFF. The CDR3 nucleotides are TGCGCCAGCACCCGAGGAGGAGGGGAGCTGTTTTTT.

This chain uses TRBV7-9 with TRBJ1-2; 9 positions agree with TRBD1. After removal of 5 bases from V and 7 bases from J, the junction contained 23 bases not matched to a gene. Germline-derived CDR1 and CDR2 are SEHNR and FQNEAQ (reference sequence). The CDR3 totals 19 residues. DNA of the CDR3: TGTGCCAGCAGCACACGGACAGGGATGAGGGACAGGGATGAGGCTGGCTACACCTTC. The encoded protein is CASSTRTGMRDRDEAGYTF.

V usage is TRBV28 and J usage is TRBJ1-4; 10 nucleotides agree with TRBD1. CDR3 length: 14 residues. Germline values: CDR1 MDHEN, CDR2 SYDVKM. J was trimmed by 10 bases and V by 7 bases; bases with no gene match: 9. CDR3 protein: CASTLGQGKGKLFF. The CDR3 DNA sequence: TGTGCCAGCACCCTGGGACAGGGGAAGGGAAAACTGTTTTTT.

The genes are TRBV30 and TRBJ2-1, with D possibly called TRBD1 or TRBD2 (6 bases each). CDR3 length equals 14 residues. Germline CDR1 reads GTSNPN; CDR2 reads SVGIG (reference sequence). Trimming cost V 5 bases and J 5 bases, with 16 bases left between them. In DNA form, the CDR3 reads TGTGCCTGGGGGTTGGGGGGCCTAAACAATGAGCAGTTCTTC. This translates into CAWGLGGLNNEQFF.

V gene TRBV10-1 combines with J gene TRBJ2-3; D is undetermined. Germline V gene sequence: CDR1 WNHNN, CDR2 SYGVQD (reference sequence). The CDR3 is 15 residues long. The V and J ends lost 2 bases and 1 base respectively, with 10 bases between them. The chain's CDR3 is CASSERYSGTDTQYF. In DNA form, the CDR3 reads TGCGCCAGCAGTGAGAGGTACAGTGGCACAGATACGCAGTATTTT.

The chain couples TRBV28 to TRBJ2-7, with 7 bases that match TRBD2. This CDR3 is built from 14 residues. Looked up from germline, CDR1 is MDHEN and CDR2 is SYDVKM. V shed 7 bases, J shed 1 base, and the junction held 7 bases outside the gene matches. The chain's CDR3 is CASTLWGGSYEQYF. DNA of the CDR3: TGTGCCAGCACTCTCTGGGGGGGATCCTACGAGCAGTACTTC.

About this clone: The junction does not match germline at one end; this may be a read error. The CDR3, as DNA: TGTGCTAGCAGCTTAGAAGTCCAGGGTTCGGGGGAGACCCAGTACTTC. It yields the protein CASSLEVQGSGETQYF. The rearrangement uses TRBV7-7 and TRBJ2-5; either TRBD1 or TRBD2 may fit D (5 bases each). Looked up from germline, CDR1 is SSHAT and CDR2 is FNYEAQ (reference sequence). The CDR3 length is 16 residues.